These 27 T cell receptor beta chains came from one sample sequenced in a study of OX40 agonist ivuxolimab in advanced cancers. Using immunoSEQ multiplex PCR, the repertoire was profiled, and TCRdb retains in-frame clones only, with some absent. The data hold approximately 60,000 clones, with around 93% observed a single time. Sequencing used CD4+ or CD8+ T cells sorted from blood, obtained in a trial of the OX40 agonist ivuxolimab. The receptors originated from an adult with an advanced solid tumor such as melanoma, head and neck, liver or kidney cancer.

The V and J genes are TRBV2 and TRBJ2-2; D ambiguous. In germline, CDR1 is SNHLY, CDR2 FYNNEI. The V gene lost 6 bases and the J gene lost 5 bases, with 25 bases spanning the gap. The CDR3 has 18 amino acids. CDR3 sequence: CASRGSWEGTPRTGELFF. CDR3 nucleotide sequence: TGTGCCAGCAGGGGCTCTTGGGAAGGCACCCCGCGGACCGGGGAGCTGTTTTTT.

This chain's CDR3 is CASSLSTGGPLGEQYF. The CDR3 DNA sequence: TGTGCCAGCAGTTTATCTACAGGGGGGCCTCTGGGGGAGCAGTACTTC. This chain connects TRBV28 to TRBJ2-7, with TRBD1 matching 8 bases. Germline CDR1 is MDHEN and CDR2 is SYDVKM. This CDR3 is 16 amino acids long. V lost 1 base, J lost 7 bases, and 12 bases stayed unmatched.

Here the CDR3 DNA reads TGTGCCAGCAGCGAGGGACAGTTGCAAGAGACCCAGTACTTC. This sequence encodes CASSEGQLQETQYF. The chain is built from TRBV5-6 and TRBJ2-5; 7 bases match TRBD1. The V and J ends lost 4 bases and 2 bases, in that order; junction bases with no gene match: 5. Germline V gene lookup returns CDR1 SGHDT and CDR2 YYEEEE. The CDR3 loop spans 14 amino acids.

The chain uses TRBV6-5 and TRBJ2-1; D call uncertain. V was trimmed by 4 bases and J by 10 bases, leaving 14 bases between them. This CDR3 spans 13 amino acids. The V gene's germline CDR1 is MNHEY and CDR2 SVGAGI. Here the CDR3 reads CASSSRVAGEQFF. DNA for the CDR3: TGTGCCAGCAGTTCTCGGGTGGCTGGGGAGCAGTTCTTC.

The chain carries TRBV28 and TRBJ2-3, with D perhaps given as TRBD1 or TRBD2 (7 bases each). CDR1 and CDR2 from the germline V gene are MDHEN and SYDVKM. Between the trimmed V and J ends, which lost 0 bases and 4 bases, there was a span of 14 bases. The CDR3 is made up of 16 amino acids. In DNA, the CDR3 is TGTGCCAGCAGTTTATGGAGGGAGGGGGCGGCAGATACGCAGTATTTT. Translating gives CASSLWREGAADTQYF.

This clone occurred a few times. The CDR3 coding sequence is TGTGCCATCAGTGACCCGGACCCACGTAACTATGGCTACACCTTC. It codes for CAISDPDPRNYGYTF. The V and J genes are TRBV10-3 and TRBJ1-2; no firm D call. This CDR3 comprises 15 residues. V lost 3 bases, J lost 1 base, and 12 bases lay in between. Germline loops: CDR1 ENHRY, CDR2 SYGVKD.

The CDR3 reads CASSIAGVGTEAFF. CDR3 nucleotide sequence: TGTGCCAGTAGTATAGCCGGGGTTGGAACTGAAGCTTTCTTT. The rearrangement uses TRBV19 and TRBJ1-1, with D uncertain. Trimming removed 1 base from V and 5 bases from J, with 11 bases in between. Germline assignment: CDR1 LNHDA and CDR2 SQIVND (reference sequence). This CDR3 has 14 amino acids.

The chain recombines TRBV9 with TRBJ2-6; 11 positions match TRBD1. V shed 8 bases and J 3 bases; nucleotides not matched to a gene: 7. In germline, CDR1 is SGDLS, CDR2 YYNGEE. The CDR3 is made up of 16 amino acids. DNA for the CDR3: TGTGCCAGTCGAGGACAGGGGGCGCGTGGGGCCAACGTCCTGACTTTC. Translated: CASRGQGARGANVLTF.

The V gene is TRBV7-6, the J gene TRBJ2-5; 8 bases are a match to TRBD2. The germline CDR1 and CDR2 sequences are SGHVS and FNYEAQ. The J segment lost 3 bases and the V segment lost 4 bases, leaving 4 bases of the junction unmatched. The CDR3 runs to 14 residues. The CDR3 nucleotides are TGTGCCAGCAGCTCGGGACTAGTAGAAGAGACCCAGTACTTC. The encoded protein is CASSSGLVEETQYF.

The chain joins TRBV5-6 to TRBJ2-7, with TRBD2 identical over 7 bases. Trimming cost V 2 bases and J 4 bases; bases outside gene matches: 12. Germline V gene sequence: CDR1 SGHDT, CDR2 YYEEEE. This CDR3 is 16 amino acids long. In DNA, the CDR3 is TGTGCCAGCAGCTTCCGGAGCGGGATGGAGAAATACGAGCAGTACTTC. This encodes CASSFRSGMEKYEQYF.

The rearrangement uses TRBV7-8 and TRBJ2-5, with 9 bases that match TRBD2. Germline CDR1 reads SGHVS; CDR2 reads FQNEAQ. V lost 1 base, J lost 4 bases, and 10 bases stayed unmatched. This CDR3 is built from 17 residues. CDR3 sequence (DNA): TGTGCCAGCAGCTTAGTCCGGGCGGGAGGGCCGGGAGAGACCCAGTACTTC. Its protein is CASSLVRAGGPGETQYF.

As DNA, the CDR3 is TGCAGCGTTGAAACAGGGGCCATCGTGGGGGAAAAACTGTTTTTT. As protein: CSVETGAIVGEKLFF. The J gene is TRBJ1-4, the V gene TRBV29-1; 7 nucleotides agree with TRBD1. The CDR3 has 15 amino acids. Germline CDR1 is SQVTM and CDR2 is ANQGSEA. V shed 2 bases and J 8 bases; nucleotides not matched to a gene: 11.

V is TRBV5-7 and J is TRBJ2-5; D may match TRBD1 or TRBD2 (7 bases each). TRBV5-7 falls under the ORF class, with uncertain function. The CDR3 is 16 amino acids. The V gene lost 4 bases and the J gene lost 9 bases, with 25 bases spanning the gap. The CDR3 nucleotides are TGTGCCAGCAGCCCCAGGGGGGGCCGAACTCAGTTGTCCCAGTACTTC. The encoded protein is CASSPRGGRTQLSQYF.

The genes are TRBV27 and TRBJ2-7, with 8 bases aligning to TRBD1. After removal of 3 bases from V and 6 bases from J, the junction contained 7 bases not matched to a gene. This CDR3 spans 14 amino acids. The germline CDR1 and CDR2 sequences are MNHEY and SMNVEV (reference sequence). Here the CDR3 reads CASSFGTGGGEQYF. The DNA of the CDR3 is TGTGCCAGCAGTTTCGGGACAGGAGGTGGCGAGCAGTACTTC.

This clone was recorded a few times. The chain links TRBV10-3 to TRBJ1-3; TRBD1 might be the D (6 bases). Germline V lookup: CDR1 ENHRY, CDR2 SYGVKD. V was cut by 8 bases and J by 6 bases, with 11 bases left in between. The CDR3 extends over 12 amino acids. CDR3 sequence reads: CAIRAGENTIYF. The CDR3 nucleotides are TGTGCCATCCGGGCAGGGGAAAACACCATATATTTT.

This clone showed up just a few times. This sequence joins TRBV7-3 and TRBJ2-5; 7 bases align to TRBD1. This CDR3 region has 15 residues. The ends lost 4 bases at V and 1 base at J; junction bases unmatched: 6. Germline CDR1 is SGHTA and CDR2 is FQGTGA. CDR3 protein: CASSCGTAPQETQYF. DNA for the CDR3: TGTGCCAGCAGCTGTGGGACAGCCCCCCAAGAGACCCAGTACTTC.

The chain recombines TRBV7-2 with TRBJ2-7; D possibly uses TRBD1 or TRBD2 (5 bases each). V lost 5 bases and J 3 bases, leaving 17 bases between the germline ends. The CDR3 totals 15 residues. Germline CDR1 and CDR2: SGHTA and FQGNSA. Here the CDR3 reads CASSGGVGPNYEQYF. CDR3 DNA sequence: TGTGCCAGCAGCGGGGGTGTGGGGCCGAACTACGAGCAGTACTTC.

The chain joins TRBV5-5 to TRBJ1-2; tentative D call: TRBD1 (5 bases). V was cut by 3 bases and J by 1 base, with 10 bases left in between. CDR3 size: 14 residues. The germline gives CDR1 SGHKS, CDR2 YYEKEE (reference sequence). This chain's CDR3 is CASSSRDLNYGYTF. CDR3 nucleotides: TGTGCCAGCAGCTCCCGGGACCTTAACTATGGCTACACCTTC.

The table lists this clone with a few counts. The CDR3 DNA reads TGTGCCATCAGTGAAAATCCCAACGAGCAGTACTTC. Amino acid sequence: CAISENPNEQYF. This chain uses TRBV10-3 with TRBJ2-7; D is unclear. V was clipped by 3 bases and J by 5 bases, with 8 bases between them. The germline gives CDR1 ENHRY, CDR2 SYGVKD. The CDR3 covers 12 residues.

The chain employs TRBV7-9 and TRBJ2-3; possibly TRBD2 for D (5 bases). V was cut by 7 bases and J by 0 bases, with 17 bases left in between. Per the germline V gene, CDR1 is SEHNR and CDR2 is FQNEAQ (reference sequence). The CDR3 is made up of 16 amino acids. The CDR3 protein is CASTPRAEQSTDTQYF. The CDR3 coding sequence is TGTGCCAGCACCCCTCGAGCGGAACAAAGCACAGATACGCAGTATTTT.

This chain joins TRBV7-6 and TRBJ2-7; the D is unclear. The CDR3 length is 14 residues. CDR1 and CDR2 from the germline V gene are SGHVS and FNYEAQ. V was cut by 5 bases and J by 4 bases, with 15 bases left in between. The CDR3 DNA reads TGTGCCAGCAGCCCCGGCCGGCAGACGTACGAGCAGTACTTC. This sequence encodes CASSPGRQTYEQYF.

The rearrangement joins TRBV19 to TRBJ2-5, with D possibly TRBD2 on 7 matching bases. CDR1 is LNHDA and CDR2 is SQIVND in the germline V gene (reference sequence). The ends were cut back, 6 bases at V and 3 bases at J, with 11 bases in the middle. The CDR3 loop spans 13 amino acids. This CDR3 reads CASRQGGEETQYF. CDR3 bases: TGTGCCAGTAGGCAAGGGGGGGAAGAGACCCAGTACTTC.

This clone was recorded a few times. V and J are TRBV10-2 and TRBJ1-2; D is undetermined. This CDR3 spans 12 amino acids. V dropped 4 bases and J dropped 8 bases, with 11 bases sitting between them. CDR1 and CDR2 from the germline V gene are WSHSY and SAAADI. The CDR3 bases are TGCGCCAGCAGTGGGGAGCTTGGGGGCTACACCTTC. Its translation: CASSGELGGYTF.

The rearrangement joins TRBV27 to TRBJ2-6; D ambiguous. In germline, CDR1 is MNHEY, CDR2 SMNVEV (reference sequence). This CDR3 has 16 residues. V dropped 3 bases and J dropped 1 base, with 10 bases sitting between them. This CDR3 reads CASSFLGFSGANVLTF. The CDR3 DNA follows: TGTGCCAGCAGTTTCCTGGGTTTTTCTGGGGCCAACGTCCTGACTTTC.

V and J are TRBV5-1 and TRBJ2-7; tentatively, D is TRBD2 (6 bases). The CDR3 length is 17 residues. V lost 4 bases to trimming and J lost 4 bases, with 24 bases between them. Germline CDR1 reads SGHRS; CDR2 reads YFSETQ. CDR3 in amino acids: CASSTLPHGGDAYEQYF. CDR3 nucleotides: TGCGCCAGCAGCACCCTCCCCCACGGAGGGGACGCGTACGAGCAGTACTTC.

CDR3 sequence: CASSFRQGRRETQYF. The CDR3, as DNA: TGTGCCAGCAGCTTCCGACAGGGCAGGCGAGAGACCCAGTACTTC. This rearrangement joins TRBV7-9 to TRBJ2-5; 7 nucleotides agree with TRBD1. The CDR3 loop spans 15 amino acids. With V trimmed by 3 bases and J by 4 bases, 8 bases remained unmatched. Germline V gene lookup returns CDR1 SEHNR and CDR2 FQNEAQ (reference sequence).

V is TRBV10-3 and J is TRBJ2-3; 15 nucleotides line up with TRBD2. Germline V gene sequence: CDR1 ENHRY, CDR2 SYGVKD. Trimming cost V 0 bases and J 5 bases; bases outside gene matches: 6. The CDR3 has 18 amino acids. The DNA for the CDR3 is TGTGCCATCAGTGAGTCGGGACTAGCGGGAGGAGCCGGAGATACGCAGTATTTT. It translates to CAISESGLAGGAGDTQYF.